Included here is one T cell receptor (beta chain) sequence, with context. The CDR3 is 15 residues long. Germline loops: CDR1 MNHEY, CDR2 SMNVEV (reference sequence). The data were obtained in a study of cytomegalovirus exposure and HLA in healthy donors. PCR used 60 Vbeta primers and 13 Jbeta primers. Clones were sequenced by immunoSEQ multiplex PCR, and TCRdb holds only the in-frame ones, with some missing. The sample shows approximately 210,000 clones, 70% to 80% of them seen only once. This TCR derives from a male donor in good health and CMV-seropositive. Sequencing used PBMCs. This chain connects TRBV27 to TRBJ2-5; 9 nucleotides agree with TRBD2. The better agreement between TRBJ2-7 and the DNA end casts doubt on the J call. The CDR3 sequence: CASRFAGTSLYEQYF. In nucleotides, the CDR3 is TGTGCCAGCAGGTTCGCCGGGACTAGCTTGTACGAGCAGTACTTC.